Shown below are 7 T cell receptor beta chains from a single sample sequenced in a study of T-cell reconstitution after alpha-beta-depleted transplantation in children. Preparation of the TCRbeta library was carried out with unique molecular identifiers. TCRdb re-called the PCR reads through MiXCR, storing one row per CDR3 protein. The repertoire holds around 240,000 distinct CDR3 sequences, with 6.5% to 9% as singletons. The sequencing here drew on PBMCs, mostly from graft donor cells, taken 180 days after TCRalphabeta/CD19-depleted stem cell transplant. Receptors originate from a male patient aged 10-17 years who had a stem cell transplant for acute lymphoblastic leukemia, so the T cells may come from the graft donor.

Many counts were recorded for this clonotype. The chain couples TRBV5-1 to TRBJ1-4, with TRBD1 as a possible D gene (5 bases). CDR3 length: 16 residues. Trimming took off 0 bases at V and 4 bases at J, with 13 bases between the two ends. Germline V CDR1 and CDR2: SGHRS, YFSETQ. The CDR3 region is CASSLAGFAGNEKLFF. The CDR3 DNA sequence: TGCGCCAGCAGCTTGGCAGGGTTTGCGGGTAATGAAAAACTGTTTTTT. Full variable domain (missing parts from reference TRBV5-1 and TRBJ1-4): KAGVTQTPRYLIKTRGQQVTLSCSPISGHRSVSWYQQTPGQGLQFLFEYFSETQRNKGNFPGRFSGRQFSNSRSEMNVSTLELGDSALYLCASSLAGFAGNEKLFFGSGTQLSVL.

This clonotype occurred many times. CDR3 amino acids: CASRPRGAYNSPLHF. DNA of the CDR3: TGTGCCAGCAGACCCCGGGGGGCCTATAATTCACCCCTCCACTTT. The chain uses TRBV7-9 and TRBJ1-6, with D possibly TRBD1 on 5 matching bases. V was pared by 6 bases and J by 2 bases, with 11 bases between. This CDR3 has 15 residues. Per germline, CDR1 SEHNR and CDR2 FQNEAQ (reference sequence).

This clonotype has at least ten counts. This chain connects TRBV10-2 to TRBJ2-3; no clear D gene. The CDR3 consists of 12 residues. V lost 0 bases, J lost 6 bases, and 4 bases lay in between. Germline values: CDR1 WSHSY, CDR2 SAAADI. For the CDR3, the DNA is TGCGCCAGCAGTGAGTCAAGGGATACGCAGTATTTT. Translated, it gives CASSESRDTQYF.

This clonotype was detected ten times or more. The chain has TRBV27 and TRBJ2-1; TRBD2 might be the D (5 bases). Trimming stripped 2 bases from V and 0 bases from J, with 14 bases between. Germline CDR1 MNHEY, CDR2 SMNVEV (reference sequence). This CDR3 spans 17 amino acids. CDR3 loop: CASSLRGSYVSYNEQFF. In nucleotides, the CDR3 is TGTGCCAGCAGTTTAAGAGGGAGTTATGTCTCCTACAATGAGCAGTTCTTC.

This clonotype was picked up many times. The chain combines TRBV6-5 with TRBJ2-3, with TRBD2 matching 11 bases. The trim removed 2 bases at V and 6 bases at J, leaving 13 bases unmatched. The CDR3 totals 18 residues. Germline CDR1 MNHEY, CDR2 SVGAGI. CDR3 in amino acids: CASSYTSYSGGAKDTQYF. The CDR3 coding sequence is TGTGCCAGCAGTTACACGAGCTATAGCGGGGGGGCTAAGGATACGCAGTATTTT.

Comment on this clonotype: A much bigger clone sits one base away, suggesting this may be a read error. J is TRBJ2-7 and V is TRBV12-5; no reliable D call. The CDR3 runs to 12 residues. Trimming took 6 bases from V and 6 from J, leaving 12 bases between them. Per the germline V gene, CDR1 is LGHNT and CDR2 is FRNRAP. CDR3 nucleotides: TGTGCTAGTGGCTCCGTAGGTTGCGAGCAGTACTTC. As protein: CASGSVGCEQYF.

This clonotype has at least ten counts. The genes are TRBV7-2 and TRBJ2-4; 7 nucleotides match TRBD2. The germline gives CDR1 SGHTA, CDR2 FQGNSA. The CDR3 loop spans 16 amino acids. V dropped 1 base and J dropped 4; count of bases not matched to a gene: 7. The CDR3 DNA follows: TGTGCCAGCAGCTTAGGGAGCGGGACCGGGAAAAACATTCAGTACTTC. It codes for CASSLGSGTGKNIQYF.